Listed below are T cell receptor beta chains from one sample, sequenced in a study of blood T cell repertoires in COVID-19. Profiled with immunoSEQ multiplex PCR; TCRdb holds only in-frame clones, not every one. Of 100,000 to 150,000 clones detected, roughly 69% appear once; the ten largest clones hold about 2.2%. The sample was peripheral blood. The receptors stem from a woman aged 70-85 years with acute or convalescent COVID-19. Both conserved end residues are trimmed from each CDR3. Fields, in order: J gene, V gene, CDR3 protein.

J: TRBJ2-1
V: TRBV11-2
CDR3: ASSFWTSGGPYNEQF

J: TRBJ1-2
V: TRBV6-1
CDR3: TSSEAMTGRYGYT

J: TRBJ2-7
V: TRBV11-3
CDR3: ASSALRGGEQY

J: TRBJ1-2
V: TRBV6-5
CDR3: ASSYDGQYGYT

J: TRBJ2-1
V: TRBV4-2
CDR3: ASRPQGGYNEQF

J: TRBJ2-1
V: TRBV7-2
CDR3: ASSQGQGTYNEQF

J: TRBJ1-4
V: TRBV5-1
CDR3: ASSWGRDTTNEKLF

J: TRBJ1-3
V: TRBV9
CDR3: ASSVSTGVGSGNTIY

J: TRBJ1-2
V: TRBV10-3
CDR3: ATMVGASYGYT

J: TRBJ2-1
V: TRBV5-6
CDR3: ASSPDFNNEQF